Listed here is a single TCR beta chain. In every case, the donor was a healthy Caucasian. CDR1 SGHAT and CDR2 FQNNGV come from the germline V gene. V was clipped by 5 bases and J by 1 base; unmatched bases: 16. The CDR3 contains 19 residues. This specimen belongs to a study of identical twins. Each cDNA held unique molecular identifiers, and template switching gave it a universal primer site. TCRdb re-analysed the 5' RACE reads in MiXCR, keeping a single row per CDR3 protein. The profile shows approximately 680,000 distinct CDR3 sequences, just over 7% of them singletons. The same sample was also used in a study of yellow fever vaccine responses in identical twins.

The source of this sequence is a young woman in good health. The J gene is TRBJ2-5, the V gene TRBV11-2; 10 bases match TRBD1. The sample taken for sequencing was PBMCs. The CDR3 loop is CASSHGQGGGDPRQETQYF. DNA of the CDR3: TGTGCCAGCAGCCACGGACAGGGGGGCGGGGATCCCCGCCAAGAGACCCAGTACTTC.